Listed below are T cell receptor beta chains from one sample, sequenced in a study of blood T cell repertoires in COVID-19. This table comes from immunoSEQ multiplex PCR, and its TCRdb copy is limited to in-frame clones, with some not included. The table lists 200,000 to 300,000 clones, more than 90% of them singletons. Sequencing was done on a sample of peripheral blood. The receptors were sampled from a young adult with COVID-19, enrolled during active disease. CDR3s include the opening cysteine and the closing phenylalanine or tryptophan. D genes are given only for firm matches. Rows may omit the clone size; those that give it use once, few, many or a size class.

clone_size j_call v_call d_call cdr3_aa cdr3_nt
NA TRBJ2-1 TRBV24-1 NA CATSDSPKTGRSYNEQFF TGTGCCACCAGTGATTCGCCCAAGACAGGCCGATCCTACAATGAGCAGTTCTTC
NA TRBJ2-7 TRBV28 TRBD1 CASMGGQGARRHF TGTGCCAGCATGGGGGGACAGGGGGCCCGAAGGCACTTC
once TRBJ2-1 TRBV3-1/TRBV3-2 TRBD2 CASSSDKREVENEQFF TGTGCCAGCAGCTCCGATAAGCGGGAGGTGGAGAATGAGCAGTTCTTC
NA TRBJ2-7 TRBV7-9 NA CASSFEGAVEQYF TGTGCCAGCAGCTTTGAGGGAGCAGTCGAGCAGTACTTC
NA TRBJ1-3 TRBV6-5 TRBD1 CASRTGTAGNTIYF TGTGCCAGCAGGACAGGGACTGCTGGAAACACCATATATTTT
NA TRBJ1-4 TRBV27 NA CASSLRGYEKLFF TGTGCCAGCAGTTTAAGGGGATATGAAAAACTGTTTTTT
few TRBJ1-1 TRBV19 NA CASSIVGQGTEAFF TGTGCCAGTAGTATAGTGGGCCAGGGCACTGAAGCTTTCTTT
NA TRBJ2-3 TRBV4-3 NA CASSLQLSTDTQYF TGCGCCAGCAGCCTTCAACTAAGCACAGATACGCAGTATTTT
NA TRBJ2-2 TRBV10-2 NA CASSEEVLREPGELFF TGCGCCAGCAGTGAAGAAGTACTAAGGGAGCCCGGGGAGCTGTTTTTT
NA TRBJ1-1 TRBV28 NA CASRPPRGTEAFF TGTGCCAGCAGGCCCCCCCGGGGCACTGAAGCTTTCTTT
NA TRBJ2-1 TRBV4-1 TRBD2 CASSDYLAGPYNEQFF TGCGCCAGCAGCGACTACCTAGCGGGACCCTACAATGAGCAGTTCTTC
NA TRBJ2-7 TRBV2 TRBD2 CASSDSTVGRASNSYEQYF TGTGCCAGCAGTGATAGCACCGTCGGGAGGGCCTCTAACTCCTACGAGCAGTACTTC
NA TRBJ2-7 TRBV6-5 NA CASTQPGGAGEQYF TGTGCCAGCACCCAACCTGGTGGTGCGGGGGAGCAGTACTTC
NA TRBJ1-1 TRBV7-9 NA CASTPRGLGNTEAFF TGTGCCAGCACGCCGCGGGGGCTCGGGAACACTGAAGCTTTCTTT
NA TRBJ2-7 TRBV29-1 NA CSVLFDRSSYEQYF TGCAGCGTTTTGTTTGACAGGTCCTCCTACGAGCAGTACTTC
few TRBJ2-2 TRBV5-5 NA CASSFAGSNTGELFF TGTGCCAGCAGCTTTGCGGGGTCGAACACCGGGGAGCTGTTTTTT
NA TRBJ1-6 TRBV30 NA CAWSARGGGFGSPLHF TGTGCCTGGAGTGCCCGTGGGGGAGGTTTTGGTTCACCCCTCCACTTT
NA TRBJ1-1 TRBV27 NA CASSLQGGDTEAFF TGTGCCAGCAGTTTACAAGGCGGGGACACTGAAGCTTTCTTT
NA TRBJ1-2 TRBV7-9 TRBD1 CASGQSGTGINYGYTF TGTGCCAGCGGCCAATCCGGGACAGGGATTAACTATGGCTACACCTTC
once TRBJ2-1 TRBV13 TRBD2 CASSLGTSGSEYEQFF TGTGCCAGCAGCTTAGGGACTAGCGGGAGTGAATATGAGCAGTTCTTC
NA TRBJ1-2 TRBV19 TRBD1 CASKANEAGQGSGYTF TGTGCCAGTAAAGCTAACGAGGCGGGACAGGGCTCTGGCTACACCTTC
NA TRBJ2-7 TRBV5-1 NA CASSLSRESPLEQYF TGCGCCAGCAGCTTGTCGAGGGAGTCGCCCCTCGAGCAGTACTTC
NA TRBJ2-7 TRBV27 TRBD1 CASSIGTGSPYEQYF TGTGCCAGCAGTATAGGGACAGGGAGTCCCTACGAGCAGTACTTC
NA TRBJ2-5 TRBV5-4 TRBD2 CASSLTSGSLSETQYF TGTGCCAGCAGCTTGACTAGCGGGAGCTTGTCAGAGACCCAGTACTTC
NA TRBJ2-1 TRBV29-1 NA CSPTGYNEQFF TGCAGCCCGACGGGGTACAATGAGCAGTTCTTC
NA TRBJ1-5 TRBV10-1 TRBD1 CASSESQRSPQSAPAGGF TGCGCCAGCAGTGAGTCGCAGAGGAGCCCGCAATCAGCCCCAGCAGGGGGTTTT
NA TRBJ1-1 TRBV24-1 NA CATSGSGSTEAFF TGTGCCACCAGTGGATCGGGTAGCACTGAAGCTTTCTTT
NA TRBJ2-7 TRBV7-3 NA CASSVMGGAYEQYF TGTGCCAGCAGCGTCATGGGAGGAGCCTACGAGCAGTACTTC
few TRBJ2-4 TRBV11-2 NA CASSLSGAKNIQYF TGTGCCAGCAGCTTATCAGGGGCCAAAAACATTCAGTACTTC
NA TRBJ2-1 TRBV5-1 TRBD2 CASSLASGRNEQFF TGCGCCAGCAGCTTGGCTAGCGGGAGGAATGAGCAGTTCTTC
NA TRBJ2-7 TRBV6-5 NA CASSYSGTGNYEQYF TGTGCCAGCAGTTACTCGGGAACGGGAAACTACGAGCAGTACTTC
NA TRBJ1-6 TRBV29-1 TRBD1 CSVGRDRDSPLHF TGCAGCGTTGGCCGGGACAGGGATTCACCCCTCCACTTT
NA TRBJ2-7 TRBV4-1 TRBD1 CASSQDDRTGGYEQYF TGCGCCAGCAGCCAAGATGACCGGACAGGAGGCTACGAGCAGTACTTC
NA TRBJ2-3 TRBV29-1 NA CSVEGPGEFTDTQYF TGCAGCGTTGAAGGCCCGGGAGAGTTCACAGATACGCAGTATTTT
NA TRBJ2-3 TRBV6-1 NA CASSEVGKTDTQYF TGTGCCAGCAGTGAAGTCGGGAAGACAGATACGCAGTATTTT
NA TRBJ2-2 TRBV6-4 NA CASSDSRRWSANTGELFF TGTGCCAGCAGTGACTCACGAAGGTGGAGCGCGAACACCGGGGAGCTGTTTTTT
NA TRBJ1-1 TRBV7-2 NA CASSLVVGALGAFF TGTGCCAGCAGCTTAGTAGTGGGGGCATTGGGAGCTTTCTTT
NA TRBJ2-7 TRBV2 TRBD1 CASSPWDRGNEQYF TGTGCCAGCAGTCCGTGGGACAGGGGCAACGAGCAGTACTTC
NA TRBJ2-7 TRBV18 TRBD1 CASSPPTDRVAYEQYF TGTGCCAGCTCACCTCCCACGGACAGGGTCGCCTACGAGCAGTACTTC
NA TRBJ2-1 TRBV11-2 TRBD2 CASSPPTSQGPYNEQFF TGTGCCAGCAGCCCGCCGACTAGCCAAGGGCCTTACAATGAGCAGTTCTTC
NA TRBJ1-2 TRBV20-1 TRBD1 CSASPGTGGDYGYTF TGCAGTGCTAGTCCCGGGACAGGGGGCGACTATGGCTACACCTTC
NA TRBJ1-6 TRBV4-2 NA CASSQEGLINSPLHF TGTGCCAGCAGCCAAGAGGGACTGATTAATTCACCCCTCCACTTT
NA TRBJ1-2 TRBV21-1 NA CASSKHCWNYGYTF TGTGCCAGCAGCAAACACTGCTGGAACTATGGCTACACCTTC
few TRBJ2-7 TRBV27 TRBD1 CASSFGQGSYEQYF TGTGCCAGCAGTTTCGGACAGGGGTCCTACGAGCAGTACTTC
few TRBJ1-2 TRBV7-9 NA CASSFNFGSEDGYTF TGTGCCAGCAGTTTTAACTTTGGGTCTGAGGATGGCTACACCTTC
NA TRBJ2-2 TRBV4-3 TRBD2 CASSQSKREEYTGELFF TGCGCCAGCAGCCAATCCAAGCGGGAGGAATACACCGGGGAGCTGTTTTTT
NA TRBJ2-7 TRBV28 NA CASSRGSYEQYF TGTGCCAGCTCGCGCGGGTCCTACGAGCAGTACTTC
once TRBJ2-5 TRBV2 NA CASSPGQETQYF TGTGCCAGCTCGCCAGGCCAAGAGACCCAGTACTTC
NA TRBJ1-3 TRBV7-2 NA CASSRELGNTIYF TGTGCCAGCTCGAGGGAATTGGGAAACACCATATATTTT
NA TRBJ2-7 TRBV5-1 NA CASSEGYEQYF TGCGCCAGCAGCGAGGGCTACGAGCAGTACTTC
NA TRBJ2-7 TRBV3-1/TRBV3-2 TRBD1 CASSQGSGQYYEQYF TGTGCCAGCAGCCAAGGCTCGGGACAGTACTACGAGCAGTACTTC
NA TRBJ2-3 TRBV25-1 NA CASSETRGRADTQYF TGTGCCAGCAGTGAGACTAGGGGAAGGGCAGATACGCAGTATTTT
NA TRBJ2-1 TRBV27 TRBD2 CATIPSGNSNEQFF TGTGCCACCATACCTAGCGGGAACTCCAATGAGCAGTTCTTC
NA TRBJ1-3 TRBV5-1 NA CASSLVLGGPGNTIYF TGCGCCAGCAGCTTAGTTCTAGGAGGTCCTGGAAACACCATATATTTT
NA TRBJ2-1 TRBV21-1 NA CASSKMRGLANNEQFF TGTGCCAGCAGCAAAATGAGAGGACTAGCCAACAATGAGCAGTTCTTC